One and the same sample provided the 10 T cell receptor beta chains below, sequenced in a study of technical replicates of blood from several donors. The method was immunoSEQ multiplex PCR; TCRdb's version includes in-frame clones alone and lacks a portion of them. The sample includes about 82,000 clones, around 94% of them seen just once. The sample comprised T cells isolated from PBMCs. Receptors originate from a human donor in good health.

V gene TRBV25-1 combines with J gene TRBJ2-7; TRBD2 might be the D (6 bases). V was pared by 0 bases and J by 6 bases, with 15 bases between. Per the germline V gene, CDR1 is MGHDK and CDR2 is SYGVNS. The CDR3 extends over 15 amino acids. CDR3 nucleotides: TGTGCCAGCAGTGAATATAGTGGGCAGGGAGGCGAGCAGTACTTC. Amino acids: CASSEYSGQGGEQYF.

V usage is TRBV4-2 and J usage is TRBJ2-1; D is unresolved. Germline lookup yields CDR1 LGHNA and CDR2 YNFKEQ. Between the trimmed V and J ends, which lost 1 base and 8 bases, there was a span of 6 bases. This CDR3 comprises 12 residues. The CDR3 nucleotides are TGTGCCAGCAGCCAAGGTGACTATGAGCAGTTCTTC. Translation gives CASSQGDYEQFF.

The V gene is TRBV2, the J gene TRBJ2-7; tentatively, D is TRBD2 (6 bases). This CDR3 has 15 amino acids. Per germline, CDR1 SNHLY and CDR2 FYNNEI. The V end was cut by 1 base, the J end by 5 bases, with 15 bases between. The CDR3 nucleotides read TGTGCCAGCAGTGAAGGAATATCCCCGGGGGACGAGCAGTACTTC. This sequence encodes CASSEGISPGDEQYF.

The chain recombines TRBV7-9 with TRBJ2-7; possible D gene TRBD2, 6 bases. From germline, CDR1 is SEHNR and CDR2 FQNEAQ (reference sequence). V was clipped by 4 bases and J by 4 bases, with 11 bases between them. The CDR3 is 13 residues long. CDR3 bases: TGTGCCAGCAGCTCGACTAGACCATACGAGCAGTACTTC. Its protein product is CASSSTRPYEQYF.

The chain couples TRBV4-2 to TRBJ1-1; maybe TRBD1 (6 bases). The CDR3 runs 14 residues. From germline, CDR1 is LGHNA and CDR2 YNFKEQ. V lost 1 base to trimming and J lost 5 bases, with 11 bases between them. The DNA for the CDR3 is TGTGCCAGCAGCCAAGCACAGGGTACGACTGAAGCTTTCTTT. Amino acid sequence: CASSQAQGTTEAFF.

The rearrangement uses TRBV7-9 and TRBJ1-5; D might be TRBD1 (6 bases). The CDR3 consists of 14 residues. Germline-derived CDR1 and CDR2 are SEHNR and FQNEAQ (reference sequence). V was trimmed by 3 bases and J by 4 bases, leaving 10 bases between them. Here the CDR3 DNA reads TGTGCCAGCAGCTTGTCAGGGGAAAATCAGCCCCAGCATTTT. It translates to CASSLSGENQPQHF.

J is TRBJ1-5 and V is TRBV2; D call uncertain. V was shortened by 4 bases and J by 4 bases, with 14 bases between the two germline ends. CDR1 is SNHLY and CDR2 is FYNNEI in the germline V gene. The CDR3 has 15 amino acids. The chain's CDR3 is CASSGYSPENQPQHF. Here the CDR3 DNA reads TGTGCCAGCAGTGGGTATTCGCCAGAAAATCAGCCCCAGCATTTT.

The chain links TRBV10-3 to TRBJ2-1, with 11 bases matching TRBD2. The CDR3 extends over 16 amino acids. The V gene's germline CDR1 is ENHRY and CDR2 SYGVKD. The J segment lost 7 bases and the V segment lost 0 bases, leaving 5 bases of the junction unmatched. The CDR3 sequence: CAISESLAGGGNEQFF. Written as DNA, the CDR3 is TGTGCCATCAGTGAGTCCCTAGCGGGAGGCGGGAATGAGCAGTTCTTC.

J is TRBJ1-2 and V is TRBV5-1; D is unresolved. Trimming stripped 0 bases from V and 0 bases from J, with 6 bases between. Germline lookup yields CDR1 SGHRS and CDR2 YFSETQ. CDR3 length equals 14 residues. CDR3 amino acids: CASSLGAANYGYTF. As DNA, the CDR3 is TGCGCCAGCAGCTTGGGTGCAGCTAACTATGGCTACACCTTC.

This clone was recorded only once. The chain recombines TRBV10-1 with TRBJ2-1, with 7 bases lining up with TRBD2. Germline V gene lookup returns CDR1 WNHNN and CDR2 SYGVQD (reference sequence). V shed 7 bases, J shed 7 bases, and the junction held 22 bases outside the gene matches. This CDR3 is 18 amino acids long. The CDR3 region is CASINPHSLGGSRNEQFF. The CDR3 DNA is TGCGCCAGCATTAACCCCCACTCGCTGGGCGGGAGTAGAAATGAGCAGTTCTTC.